This entry lists 14 T cell receptor beta chains sequenced from one sample in a study of graft-versus-host responses after intestinal transplantation. The assay was immunoSEQ multiplex PCR, and TCRdb's table has in-frame clones only and misses some. Here the sample spans under 100,000 clones, approximately 90% being singletons. This material consisted of PBMCs, taken 450 to 480 days after intestinal transplant. The receptor set was obtained from a human patient who received an intestinal transplant, so some T cells may come from the graft donor.

Only one count was recorded for this clone. The rearrangement joins TRBV5-1 to TRBJ2-7, with unresolved D. CDR3 size: 13 residues. V was clipped by 1 base and J by 5 bases, with 10 bases between them. CDR1 and CDR2 (germline): SGHRS, YFSETQ. The CDR3 DNA reads TGCGCCAGCAGCTTGCGCTGGGCGGACGAGCAGTACTTC. Amino acids: CASSLRWADEQYF. Full variable domain (rest looked up from reference TRBV5-1 and TRBJ2-7): KAGVTQTPRYLIKTRGQQVTLSCSPISGHRSVSWYQQTPGQGLQFLFEYFSETQRNKGNFPGRFSGRQFSNSRSEMNVSTLELGDSALYLCASSLRWADEQYFGPGTRLTVT.

The chain employs TRBV7-9 and TRBJ2-2; D is unclear. This CDR3 has 15 amino acids. Per the germline V gene, CDR1 is SEHNR and CDR2 is FQNEAQ (reference sequence). The V end lost 5 bases, the J end lost 2 bases, and 12 bases lay between the germline ends. CDR3 DNA: TGTGCCAGCAGCCGCCCCACAGAAAACACCGGGGAGCTGTTTTTT. It translates to CASSRPTENTGELFF.

The chain recombines TRBV18 with TRBJ1-2; possibly TRBD1 for D (5 bases). The V end was cut by 1 base, the J end by 4 bases, with 25 bases between. This CDR3 spans 19 amino acids. CDR1 and CDR2 (germline): KGHSH, LQKENI. The DNA for the CDR3 is TGTGCCAGCTCACCACTGACCGGGGCCAGGAGCGGGGCTTTCTATGGCTACACCTTC. Translation gives CASSPLTGARSGAFYGYTF. The variable domain in full, completed from reference TRBV18 and TRBJ1-2, reads NAGVMQNPRHLVRRRGQEARLRCSPMKGHSHVYWYRQLPEEGLKFMVYLQKENIIDESGMPKERFSAEFPKEGPSILRIQQVVRGDSAAYFCASSPLTGARSGAFYGYTFGSGTRLTVV.

This chain links TRBV10-3 with TRBJ2-7; possibly TRBD2 for D (6 bases). The V and J ends lost 3 bases and 8 bases respectively, with 8 bases between them. Per the germline V gene, CDR1 is ENHRY and CDR2 is SYGVKD. The CDR3 spans 11 residues. The CDR3 nucleotides read TGTGCCATCAGTGACGGGGGAAAGCAGTACTTC. It specifies CAISDGGKQYF.

V is TRBV5-5 and J is TRBJ2-7; D gene ambiguous. CDR1 and CDR2 from the germline V gene are SGHKS and YYEKEE (reference sequence). The CDR3 is made up of 13 amino acids. V gave up 6 bases and J gave up 3 bases, with 13 bases separating them. The CDR3 bases are TGTGCCAGCACCCAAGAGCATTTCTACGAGCAGTACTTC. Translation gives CASTQEHFYEQYF.

The genes are TRBV7-3 and TRBJ2-5, with D unclear. CDR3 length: 13 amino acids. Trimming pared 5 bases from V and 2 bases from J, leaving 9 bases between. CDR1 and CDR2 from the germline V gene are SGHTA and FQGTGA. Here the CDR3 reads CASSVQIQETQYF. CDR3 DNA sequence: TGTGCCAGCAGCGTACAGATTCAAGAGACCCAGTACTTC.

The chain links TRBV9 to TRBJ2-1, with D perhaps TRBD1 or TRBD2 (5 bases each). The V gene's germline CDR1 is SGDLS and CDR2 YYNGEE. The length of the CDR3 is 13 residues. Trimming removed 2 bases from V and 10 bases from J, with 13 bases in between. The CDR3 spells CASSVWGPGEQFF. In DNA, the CDR3 is TGTGCCAGCAGCGTCTGGGGCCCGGGGGAGCAGTTCTTC.

This clone has a single count. The V call is TRBV5-8, the J call TRBJ1-2, with a weak D call TRBD1 (5 bases). V was clipped by 5 bases and J by 8 bases, with 10 bases between them. The CDR3 consists of 11 residues. Germline V gene lookup returns CDR1 SGHTS and CDR2 YDEGEE. CDR3 region: CASRRDVGYTF. CDR3 DNA sequence: TGTGCCAGCAGGCGGGACGTGGGCTACACCTTC.

The chain recombines TRBV7-9 with TRBJ1-1; D is perhaps TRBD1 (5 bases). Trimming left V 1 base short and J 0 bases short, with 15 bases between. Germline V gene lookup returns CDR1 SEHNR and CDR2 FQNEAQ (reference sequence). The CDR3 runs to 17 residues. This chain's CDR3 is CASSLGRTQALNTEAFF. DNA for the CDR3: TGTGCCAGCAGCTTAGGTAGGACACAAGCCCTGAACACTGAAGCTTTCTTT.

J is TRBJ2-7 and V is TRBV5-4; either TRBD1 or TRBD2 may fit D (6 bases each). Per germline, CDR1 SGHNT and CDR2 YYREEE (reference sequence). The V end lost 2 bases, the J end lost 2 bases, and 11 bases lay between the germline ends. CDR3 length: 14 residues. CDR3 sequence (DNA): TGTGCCAGCAGCTTAGCAGGGGAGGCCTACGAGCAGTACTTC. Its protein is CASSLAGEAYEQYF.

The CDR3 protein is CASSFMQGDELLGLYEQYF. The CDR3 DNA is TGCGCCAGCAGCTTCATGCAGGGGGATGAGTTACTTGGGCTTTACGAGCAGTACTTC. The J gene is TRBJ2-7, the V gene TRBV5-1, with 7 positions matching TRBD1. The CDR3 is 19 amino acids. V lost 2 bases to trimming and J lost 4 bases; unmatched junction nucleotides: 21. CDR1 and CDR2 (germline): SGHRS, YFSETQ.

The chain couples TRBV27 to TRBJ2-7; 9 bases map to TRBD1. Germline CDR1 and CDR2: MNHEY and SMNVEV (reference sequence). CDR3 size: 14 residues. V lost 6 bases to trimming and J lost 2 bases; unmatched junction nucleotides: 5. In nucleotides, the CDR3 is TGTGCCAGCAGCCAAGGGACAGGGCCCTACGAGCAGTACTTC. It specifies CASSQGTGPYEQYF.

The chain uses TRBV6-6 and TRBJ2-6; 9 nucleotides align to TRBD1. The CDR3 length is 15 residues. J lost 3 bases, V lost 6 bases, and 3 bases had no gene match. Germline assignment: CDR1 MNHNY and CDR2 SVGAGI (reference sequence). CDR3 loop: CASRDRGSGANVLTF. The CDR3 bases are TGTGCCAGCAGGGACAGGGGTAGTGGGGCCAACGTCCTGACTTTC.

The sample holds one count of this clone. CDR3 DNA sequence: TGTGCCAGCAGCTTGTTTCGGGTTACATCGTACAATGAGCAGTTCTTC. It codes for CASSLFRVTSYNEQFF. This rearrangement joins TRBV5-5 to TRBJ2-1; D call uncertain. From germline, CDR1 is SGHKS and CDR2 YYEKEE (reference sequence). The CDR3 runs 16 residues. Trimming took off 1 base at V and 4 bases at J, with 15 bases between the two ends.